The T cell receptor (beta chain) under discussion was sequenced for a study of beta chain features in type 1 diabetes. Overall study findings and caveats: For TCRB rearrangement, an influence of HLA type remained unresolved here. Within each of all four CD4+ subsets, Type 1 diabetes patients had TCRB CDR3s that were moderately but significantly shorter. Reduced insertions and increased deletions marked VDJ junctions in type 1 diabetes patients.

Heparinised blood was drawn once per donor, averaging approximately 100 mL. J was trimmed by 0 bases and V by 4 bases; bases with no gene match: 6. The CDR3 sequence is 16 residues long. Looked up from germline, CDR1 is MNHNS and CDR2 is SASEGT. Expressed TCRB transcripts were sequenced, since all the RNA that had been isolated was reverse transcribed. Sequencing used immunoSEQ multiplex PCR; TCRdb keeps in-frame clones, though not all of them. The sample shows about 400,000 clones, around 13% of them seen only once. This clone was found a few times. The antigen remains unidentified. This TCR came from a woman aged 18 to 35 with type 1 diabetes. Sequencing was done on a sample of naive CD4+ T cells from blood. The V gene is TRBV6-1, the J gene TRBJ2-1, with 7 bases matching TRBD1. This CDR3 reads CASSGQGTSSYNEQFF. CDR3 coding DNA: TGTGCCAGCAGTGGACAGGGAACGAGCTCCTACAATGAGCAGTTCTTC.